These 12 T cell receptor beta chains share one sample of origin, sequenced in a study of cytomegalovirus exposure and HLA in healthy donors. The PCR used 60 Vbeta and 13 Jbeta primers. Profiled with immunoSEQ multiplex PCR; TCRdb holds only in-frame clones, not every one. The table has about 150,000 clones, 65% to 80% seen once. Sequenced sample: PBMCs. Receptors were obtained from a man aged 35 to 55 in good health and CMV-seropositive.

V is TRBV4-3 and J is TRBJ1-2; 8 bases map to TRBD1. Germline-derived CDR1 and CDR2 are LGHNA and YSLEER. The CDR3 consists of 15 residues. The junction had 10 bases not matched to a gene; V was cut back by 2 bases and J by 8 bases. The CDR3 is CASSQTGTGEQGYTF. Here the CDR3 DNA reads TGCGCCAGCAGCCAAACTGGGACAGGCGAGCAGGGCTACACCTTC.

The genes are TRBV7-9 and TRBJ2-2, with unresolved D. The V end was cut by 6 bases, the J end by 0 bases, with 5 bases between. The CDR3 spans 13 residues. Germline V gives CDR1 SEHNR, CDR2 FQNEAQ (reference sequence). DNA for the CDR3: TGTGCCAGCAGTGACACGAACACCGGGGAGCTGTTTTTT. Residues: CASSDTNTGELFF.

The chain is built from TRBV28 and TRBJ2-1, with 10 bases lining up with TRBD2. Germline V gives CDR1 MDHEN, CDR2 SYDVKM. V shed 3 bases, J shed 0 bases, and the junction held 8 bases outside the gene matches. The CDR3 is 18 residues long. CDR3 sequence (DNA): TGTGCCAGCAGTTTTCTAGCGGGGGCACTAGACTCCTACAATGAGCAGTTCTTC. Protein product: CASSFLAGALDSYNEQFF.

The V gene is TRBV6-4, the J gene TRBJ2-1, with 9 nucleotides matching TRBD2. There are 15 residues in the CDR3. Trimming removed 6 bases from V and 7 bases from J; junction bases left unmatched: 10. In germline, CDR1 is MRHNA, CDR2 SNTAGT. CDR3 in amino acids: CASSPLSGSGNEQFF. CDR3 in DNA: TGTGCCAGCAGCCCCCTTAGCGGGAGTGGGAATGAGCAGTTCTTC.

This rearrangement joins TRBV18 to TRBJ1-1; D ambiguous. Germline CDR1 is KGHSH and CDR2 is LQKENI. V gave up 3 bases and J gave up 1 base, with 6 bases separating them. The CDR3 length is 13 residues. In DNA form, the CDR3 reads TGTGCCAGCTCACCGGCGGGGAACACTGAAGCTTTCTTT. Its translation is CASSPAGNTEAFF. Variable domain in full (rest from reference TRBV18 and TRBJ1-1): NAGVMQNPRHLVRRRGQEARLRCSPMKGHSHVYWYRQLPEEGLKFMVYLQKENIIDESGMPKERFSAEFPKEGPSILRIQQVVRGDSAAYFCASSPAGNTEAFFGQGTRLTVV.

The V and J genes are TRBV28 and TRBJ1-5, with TRBD1 as a possible D gene (5 bases). This CDR3 is 15 amino acids long. The germline V gene encodes CDR1 MDHEN and CDR2 SYDVKM. With 2 bases removed from V and 7 bases from J, the gap between germline ends came to 15 bases. CDR3: CASSLGAGIVQPQHF. The CDR3 bases are TGTGCCAGCAGTTTAGGGGCGGGAATTGTGCAGCCCCAGCATTTT. The full variable domain, its missing parts supplied by reference TRBV28 and TRBJ1-5, is DVKVTQSSRYLVKRTGEKVFLECVQDMDHENMFWYRQDPGLGLRLIYFSYDVKMKEKGDIPEGYSVSREKKERFSLILESASTNQTSMYLCASSLGAGIVQPQHFGDGTRLSIL.

This chain joins TRBV5-1 and TRBJ2-5, with D tentatively TRBD2 (6 bases). The ends were cut back, 0 bases at V and 1 base at J, with 16 bases in the middle. This CDR3 has 17 amino acids. Germline V gives CDR1 SGHRS, CDR2 YFSETQ. This CDR3 reads CASSLGGTQARQETQYF. As DNA, the CDR3 is TGCGCCAGCAGCTTGGGGGGGACTCAAGCCCGCCAAGAGACCCAGTACTTC.

The chain employs TRBV27 and TRBJ2-5, with 8 positions matching TRBD2. The J call may be wrong; the DNA end is better matched by TRBJ2-7. CDR1 MNHEY and CDR2 SMNVEV come from the germline V gene (reference sequence). The CDR3 totals 15 residues. The CDR3 is CASSSQLAGTYEQYF. The CDR3 DNA reads as TGTGCCAGCAGTTCCCAGCTAGCGGGTACCTACGAGCAGTACTTC.

The chain joins TRBV19 to TRBJ2-1; tentative D call: TRBD2 (5 bases). Trimming removed 4 bases at V and 12 bases at J, with 22 bases between. This CDR3 region has 15 residues. Germline V lookup: CDR1 LNHDA, CDR2 SQIVND (reference sequence). The CDR3, as DNA: TGTGCCAGTAGTACTTGGGCGGGCGGGCCCCCAGTGCAGTTCTTC. This sequence encodes CASSTWAGGPPVQFF.

V is TRBV19 and J is TRBJ2-1; 7 nucleotides match TRBD2. V shed 5 bases, J shed 5 bases, and the junction held 9 bases outside the gene matches. Germline CDR1 LNHDA, CDR2 SQIVND (reference sequence). The CDR3 has 15 amino acids. The CDR3 loop is CASSPRLARDNEQFF. The DNA of the CDR3 is TGTGCCAGTAGTCCCAGACTAGCCAGGGACAATGAGCAGTTCTTC. The variable domain in full, with the rest retrieved from reference TRBV19 and TRBJ2-1, is DGGITQSPKYLFRKEGQNVTLSCEQNLNHDAMYWYRQDPGQGLRLIYYSQIVNDFQKGDIAEGYSVSREKKESFPLTVTSAQKNPTAFYLCASSPRLARDNEQFFGPGTRLTVL.

This chain connects TRBV6-1 to TRBJ1-5, with 7 bases matching TRBD1. The CDR3 covers 12 residues. The trim removed 6 bases at V and 7 bases at J, leaving 3 bases unmatched. Germline CDR1 and CDR2: MNHNS and SASEGT. CDR3 DNA: TGTGCCAGCAGACAGGGGTACCAGCCCCAGCATTTT. Translation gives CASRQGYQPQHF.

This chain joins TRBV11-2 and TRBJ2-1, with TRBD2 identical over 8 bases. The ends lost 1 base at V and 7 bases at J; junction bases unmatched: 6. Per germline, CDR1 SGHAT and CDR2 FQNNGV. The CDR3 loop spans 15 amino acids. The CDR3 region has the DNA TGTGCCAGCAGCTTAGTGGGCGGGAGGCGAAATGAGCAGTTCTTC. Protein product: CASSLVGGRRNEQFF.